This TCR beta chain was obtained from a study of technical replicates of blood from a handful of donors. In its sample, this clone was seen once. The assay was immunoSEQ multiplex PCR, and TCRdb's table has in-frame clones only and misses some. The sample shows tens of thousands of clones, 87% of them seen only once. The material sequenced was PBMCs. The clonotype originates from a human donor in good health. Some clones in this sample may be carry-over from other donors' samples.

Written as DNA, the CDR3 is TGTGCCAGCACGTGGACAGGAGGATCCTACGAGCAGTACTTC. It specifies CASTWTGGSYEQYF. This sequence joins TRBV11-2 and TRBJ2-7; 7 bases are a match to TRBD1. From germline, CDR1 is SGHAT and CDR2 FQNNGV. CDR3 length equals 14 residues. V was pared by 7 bases and J by 1 base, with 7 bases of the junction left unmatched.